These 8 T cell receptor beta chains came from one sample sequenced in a study of cytomegalovirus exposure and HLA in healthy donors. PCR primers comprised 60 Vbeta and 13 Jbeta primers. The repertoire was sequenced with immunoSEQ multiplex PCR; TCRdb's copy has only in-frame clones and lacks some. This table holds around 210,000 clones, roughly 73% found once. The sample taken for sequencing was PBMCs. The source of these receptors is a boy aged 10-17 years in good health and CMV-seronegative.

The J gene is TRBJ1-4, the V gene TRBV5-1; D not resolved. Germline V gene lookup returns CDR1 SGHRS and CDR2 YFSETQ. The V end was cut by 4 bases, the J end by 0 bases, with 13 bases between. The CDR3 is 16 amino acids. Here the CDR3 reads CASSVTEDSTNEKLFF. As DNA, the CDR3 is TGCGCCAGCAGCGTGACGGAGGACTCAACTAATGAAAAACTGTTTTTT.

V and J are TRBV5-4 and TRBJ2-3; 12 bases align to TRBD2. Trimming at V came to 1 base and at J to 6 bases, leaving 3 bases not matched to a gene. Germline V gene lookup returns CDR1 SGHNT and CDR2 YYREEE (reference sequence). The CDR3 is 15 amino acids. Here the CDR3 reads CASSLTSGGTDTQYF. The CDR3 DNA sequence: TGTGCCAGCAGCTTGACTAGCGGGGGGACGGATACGCAGTATTTT.

This clone was picked up one time. V is TRBV30 and J is TRBJ1-1; possibly TRBD1 for D (6 bases). The CDR3 consists of 13 residues. With 5 bases removed from V and 7 bases from J, the gap between germline ends came to 17 bases. From germline, CDR1 is GTSNPN and CDR2 SVGIG (reference sequence). In DNA form, the CDR3 reads TGTGCCTGGTCCGAGCGTGGGACATTTGAAGCTTTCTTT. Its translation: CAWSERGTFEAFF.

The chain joins TRBV10-1 to TRBJ2-3; the match to TRBD2 covers 7 bases. Germline V lookup: CDR1 WNHNN, CDR2 SYGVQD (reference sequence). CDR3 length: 16 residues. The V and J ends lost 4 bases and 1 base, in that order; junction bases with no gene match: 8. The CDR3 is CASSGRGTSGTDTQYF. The CDR3 bases are TGCGCCAGCAGTGGAAGAGGCACTAGCGGCACAGATACGCAGTATTTT.

The rearrangement links TRBV21-1 to TRBJ1-5; the D call TRBD1 from the table was never checked on the DNA. TRBV21-1 is assigned pseudogene status. The CDR3 covers 21 residues. CDR3 nucleotides: TGTGCCAGCAGCAAAGCTAGGGGGGCTCTGGACAGGGGACATAGCAATCAGCCCCAGCATTTT. It yields the protein CASSKARGALDRGHSNQPQHF.

The chain uses TRBV4-2 and TRBJ1-2; possibly TRBD1 for D (5 bases). The CDR3 runs to 14 residues. The V and J ends lost 4 bases and 4 bases respectively, with 13 bases between them. Germline V gives CDR1 LGHNA, CDR2 YNFKEQ. This CDR3 is CASSLLGEGYGYTF. Here the CDR3 DNA reads TGTGCCAGCAGCCTCCTGGGGGAGGGCTATGGCTACACCTTC.

This chain links TRBV7-3 with TRBJ1-1; the match to TRBD1 covers 9 bases. Germline values: CDR1 SGHTA, CDR2 FQGTGA. This CDR3 has 13 amino acids. The V and J ends lost 5 bases and 8 bases, in that order; junction bases with no gene match: 6. Here the CDR3 DNA reads TGTGCCAGCAGCACAGGGGGCGTGGGAGAAGCTTTCTTT. This gives the protein CASSTGGVGEAFF.

This clone came up a few times. The V and J genes are TRBV14 and TRBJ1-2; no firm D call. V was pared by 1 base and J by 1 base, with 4 bases between. The length of the CDR3 is 13 residues. The germline gives CDR1 SGHDN, CDR2 FVKESK. The CDR3 nucleotides read TGTGCCAGCAGCCAAGCCATTAACTATGGCTACACCTTC. Translation gives CASSQAINYGYTF.